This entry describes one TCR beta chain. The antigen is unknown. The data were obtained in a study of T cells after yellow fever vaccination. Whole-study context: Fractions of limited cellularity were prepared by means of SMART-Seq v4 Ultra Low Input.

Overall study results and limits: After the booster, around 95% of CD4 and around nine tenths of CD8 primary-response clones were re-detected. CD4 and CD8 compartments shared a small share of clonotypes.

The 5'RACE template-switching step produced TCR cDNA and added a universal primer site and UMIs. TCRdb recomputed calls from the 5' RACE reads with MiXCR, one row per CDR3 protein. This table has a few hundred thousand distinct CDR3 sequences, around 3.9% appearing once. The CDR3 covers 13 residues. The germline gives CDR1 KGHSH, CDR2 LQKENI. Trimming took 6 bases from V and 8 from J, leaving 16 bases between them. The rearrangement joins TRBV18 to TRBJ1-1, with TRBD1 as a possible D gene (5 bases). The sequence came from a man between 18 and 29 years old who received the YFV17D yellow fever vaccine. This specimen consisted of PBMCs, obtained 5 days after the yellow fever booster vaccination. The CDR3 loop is CASSPQGRREAFF. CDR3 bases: TGTGCCAGCTCTCCCCAGGGACGGAGGGAAGCTTTCTTT.